The present TCR beta chain was sequenced within a study of T cell responses to AZD1222 COVID-19 vaccine. General observations from the study: The donor cohort was predominantly white British with a female majority, and clonal diversity may have been underestimated. Reportedly, nearly half of unique spike TCRs recognized epitopes outside B.1.351/B.1.1.7 mutations. Spike-specific TCR breadth and depth were elevated following two AZD1222 doses. Sampling captured repertoires only after the peak T cell response.

The sample holds one count of this clone. The antigen remains unidentified. The repertoire was sequenced with immunoSEQ multiplex PCR; TCRdb's copy has only in-frame clones and lacks some. The table records fewer than 200,000 clones, 85% to 90% of them present only once. The V gene's germline CDR1 is SGHAT and CDR2 FQNNGV. The CDR3 is 15 residues long. V lost 5 bases to trimming and J lost 5 bases; unmatched junction nucleotides: 10. This clonotype was obtained from an adult who received the AZD1222 COVID-19 vaccine. V is TRBV11-2 and J is TRBJ1-2, with 8 positions matching TRBD1. This material consisted of peripheral blood, taken 28 days after the second AZD1222 dose. The CDR3 DNA is TGTGCCAGCAGCCCAGGGCAGGGGGCTTGGTATGGCTACACCTTC. Translated, it gives CASSPGQGAWYGYTF. Using reference TRBV11-2 and TRBJ1-2 for the parts outside the CDR3, the full variable domain is EAGVAQSPRYKIIEKRQSVAFWCNPISGHATLYWYQQILGQGPKLLIQFQNNGVVDDSQLPKDRFSAERLKGVDSTLKIQPAKLEDSAVYLCASSPGQGAWYGYTFGSGTRLTVV.